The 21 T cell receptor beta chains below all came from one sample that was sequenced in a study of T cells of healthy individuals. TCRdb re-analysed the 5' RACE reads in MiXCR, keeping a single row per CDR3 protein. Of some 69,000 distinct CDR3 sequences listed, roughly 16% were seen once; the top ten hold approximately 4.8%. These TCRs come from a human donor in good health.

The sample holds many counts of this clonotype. For the CDR3, the DNA is TGTGCCTGGAGATTAGGCTGGGAATCACCCCTCCACTTT. Amino acid sequence: CAWRLGWESPLHF. The chain recombines TRBV30 with TRBJ1-6; no definite D call. V lost 3 bases and J lost 10, with 13 bases in between. Germline CDR1 is GTSNPN and CDR2 is SVGIG (reference sequence). This CDR3 comprises 13 residues. The entire variable domain, with the rest obtained from reference TRBV30 and TRBJ1-6, is as follows: SQTIHQWPATLVQPVGSPLSLECTVEGTSNPNLYWYRQAAGRGLQLLFYSVGIGQISSEVPQNLSASRPQDRQFILSSKKLLLSDSGFYLCAWRLGWESPLHFGNGTRLTVT.

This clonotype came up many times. The CDR3 loop is CASSAALEQYF. Here the CDR3 DNA reads TGTGCCAGCAGTGCGGCCCTCGAGCAGTACTTC. The J gene is TRBJ2-7, the V gene TRBV2; D not resolved. Germline assignment: CDR1 SNHLY and CDR2 FYNNEI. CDR3 length: 11 amino acids. The ends were cut back, 4 bases at V and 6 bases at J, with 7 bases in the middle.

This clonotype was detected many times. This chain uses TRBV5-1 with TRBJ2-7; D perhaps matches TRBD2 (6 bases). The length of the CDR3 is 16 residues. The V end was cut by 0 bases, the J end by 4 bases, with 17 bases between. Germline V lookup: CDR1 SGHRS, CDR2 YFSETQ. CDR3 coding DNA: TGCGCCAGCAGCTTGGAGGGTGAGCGGGTCTTATACGAGCAGTACTTC. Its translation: CASSLEGERVLYEQYF. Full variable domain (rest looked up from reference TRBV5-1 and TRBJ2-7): KAGVTQTPRYLIKTRGQQVTLSCSPISGHRSVSWYQQTPGQGLQFLFEYFSETQRNKGNFPGRFSGRQFSNSRSEMNVSTLELGDSALYLCASSLEGERVLYEQYFGPGTRLTVT.

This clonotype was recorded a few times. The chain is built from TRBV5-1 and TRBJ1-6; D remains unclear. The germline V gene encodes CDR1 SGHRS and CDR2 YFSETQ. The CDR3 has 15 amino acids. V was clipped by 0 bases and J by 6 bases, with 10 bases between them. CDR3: CASSLEGRGNSPLHF. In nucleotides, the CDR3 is TGCGCCAGCAGCTTGGAAGGTCGCGGTAATTCACCCCTCCACTTT.

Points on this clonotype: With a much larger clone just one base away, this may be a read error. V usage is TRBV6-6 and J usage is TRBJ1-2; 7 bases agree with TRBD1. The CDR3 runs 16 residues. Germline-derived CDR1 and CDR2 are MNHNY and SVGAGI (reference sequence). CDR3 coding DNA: TGTGCCAGCAGTTACCCGAGACAGGGCCTCGACTATGGCTACAACTTC. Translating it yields CASSYPRQGLDYGYNF.

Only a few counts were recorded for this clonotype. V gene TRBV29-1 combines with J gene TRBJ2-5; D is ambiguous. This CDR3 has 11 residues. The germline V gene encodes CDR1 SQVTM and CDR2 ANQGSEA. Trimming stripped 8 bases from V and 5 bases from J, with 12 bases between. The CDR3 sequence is CSPAIGETQYF. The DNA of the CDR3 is TGCAGCCCGGCGATTGGGGAGACCCAGTACTTC.

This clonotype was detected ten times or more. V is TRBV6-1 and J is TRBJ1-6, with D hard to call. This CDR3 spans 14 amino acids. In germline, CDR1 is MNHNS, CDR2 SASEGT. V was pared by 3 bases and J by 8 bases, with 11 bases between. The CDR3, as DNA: TGTGCCAGCAGTGAGGCCCCGGCGGATTCACCCCTCCACTTT. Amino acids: CASSEAPADSPLHF.

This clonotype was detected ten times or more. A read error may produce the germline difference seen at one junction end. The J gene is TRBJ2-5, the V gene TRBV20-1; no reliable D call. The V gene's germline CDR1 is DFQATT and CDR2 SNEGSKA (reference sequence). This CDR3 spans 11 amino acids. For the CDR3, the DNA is TGCAGTGTATACTCCCAACAGACCCAGTACTTC. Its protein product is CSVYSQQTQYF.

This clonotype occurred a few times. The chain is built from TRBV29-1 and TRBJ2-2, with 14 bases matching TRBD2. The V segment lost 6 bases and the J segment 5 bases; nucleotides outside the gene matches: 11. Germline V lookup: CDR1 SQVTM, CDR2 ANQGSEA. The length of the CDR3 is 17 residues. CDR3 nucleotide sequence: TGCAGCGTCCCGCAGGGGGGACTAGCGGGAGATACCGGGGAGCTGTTTTTT. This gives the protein CSVPQGGLAGDTGELFF.

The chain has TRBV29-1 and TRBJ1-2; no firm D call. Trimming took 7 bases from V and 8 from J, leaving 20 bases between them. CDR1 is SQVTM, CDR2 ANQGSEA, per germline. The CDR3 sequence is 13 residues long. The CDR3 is CSAYLGRTRGYTF. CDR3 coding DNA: TGCAGCGCCTACCTTGGACGGACTAGAGGCTACACCTTC. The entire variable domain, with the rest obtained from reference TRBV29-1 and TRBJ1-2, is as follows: SAVISQKPSRDICQRGTSLTIQCQVDSQVTMMFWYRQQPGQSLTLIATANQGSEATYESGFVIDKFPISRPNLTFSTLTVSNMSPEDSSIYLCSAYLGRTRGYTFGSGTRLTVV.

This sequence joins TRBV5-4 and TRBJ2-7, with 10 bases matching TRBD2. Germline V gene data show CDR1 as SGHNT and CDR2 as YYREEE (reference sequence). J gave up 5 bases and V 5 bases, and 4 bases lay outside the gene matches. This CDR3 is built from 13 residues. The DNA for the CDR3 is TGTGCCAGCAGTCTAGCGGGAGCGGACGAGCAGTACTTC. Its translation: CASSLAGADEQYF.

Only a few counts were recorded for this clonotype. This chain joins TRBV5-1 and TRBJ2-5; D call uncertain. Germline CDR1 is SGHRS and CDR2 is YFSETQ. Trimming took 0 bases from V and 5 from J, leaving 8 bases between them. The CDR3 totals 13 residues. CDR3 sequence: CASSLGTHETQYF. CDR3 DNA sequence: TGCGCCAGCAGCTTGGGCACTCACGAGACCCAGTACTTC. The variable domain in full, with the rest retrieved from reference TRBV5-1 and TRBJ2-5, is KAGVTQTPRYLIKTRGQQVTLSCSPISGHRSVSWYQQTPGQGLQFLFEYFSETQRNKGNFPGRFSGRQFSNSRSEMNVSTLELGDSALYLCASSLGTHETQYFGPGTRLLVL.

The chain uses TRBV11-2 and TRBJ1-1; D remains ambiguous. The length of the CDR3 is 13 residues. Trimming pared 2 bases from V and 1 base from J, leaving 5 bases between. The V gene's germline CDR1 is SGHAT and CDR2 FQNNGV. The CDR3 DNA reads TGTGCCAGCAGCTTAAGTAGGAACACTGAAGCTTTCTTT. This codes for CASSLSRNTEAFF.

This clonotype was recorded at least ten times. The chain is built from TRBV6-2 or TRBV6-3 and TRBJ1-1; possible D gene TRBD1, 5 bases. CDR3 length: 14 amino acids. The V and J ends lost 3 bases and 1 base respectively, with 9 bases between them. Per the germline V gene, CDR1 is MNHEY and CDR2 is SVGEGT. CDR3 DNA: TGTGCCAGCAGTTATGAGGGACGGAACACTGAAGCTTTCTTT. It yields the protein CASSYEGRNTEAFF.

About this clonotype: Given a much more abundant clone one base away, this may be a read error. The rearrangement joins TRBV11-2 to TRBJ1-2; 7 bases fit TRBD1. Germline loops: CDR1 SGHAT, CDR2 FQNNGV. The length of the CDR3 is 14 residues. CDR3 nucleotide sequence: TGTGCCGGCAGCTCGTTACAGGGGAACTATGGCTACACCTTC. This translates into CAGSSLQGNYGYTF.

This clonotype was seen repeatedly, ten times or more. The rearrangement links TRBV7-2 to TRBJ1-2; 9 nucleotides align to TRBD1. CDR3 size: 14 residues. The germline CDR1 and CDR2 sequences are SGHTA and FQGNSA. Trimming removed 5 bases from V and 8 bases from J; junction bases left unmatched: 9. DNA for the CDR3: TGTGCCAGCAGCATAGGACAGGGGCTTTTGGGCTACACCTTC. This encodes CASSIGQGLLGYTF.

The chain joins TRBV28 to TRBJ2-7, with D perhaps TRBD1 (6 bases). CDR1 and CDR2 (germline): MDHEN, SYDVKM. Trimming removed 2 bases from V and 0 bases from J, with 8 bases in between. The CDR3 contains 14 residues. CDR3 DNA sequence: TGTGCCAGCAGTTTAAGGGGGTACTCCTACGAGCAGTACTTC. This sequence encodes CASSLRGYSYEQYF.

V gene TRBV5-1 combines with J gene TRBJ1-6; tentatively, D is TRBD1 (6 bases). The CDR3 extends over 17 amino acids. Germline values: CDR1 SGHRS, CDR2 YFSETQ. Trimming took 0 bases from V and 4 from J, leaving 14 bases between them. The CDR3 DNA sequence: TGCGCCAGCAGCTTGGCGTCCGGGACACCTTATAATTCACCCCTCCACTTT. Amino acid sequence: CASSLASGTPYNSPLHF. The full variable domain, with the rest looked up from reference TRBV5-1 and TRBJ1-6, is KAGVTQTPRYLIKTRGQQVTLSCSPISGHRSVSWYQQTPGQGLQFLFEYFSETQRNKGNFPGRFSGRQFSNSRSEMNVSTLELGDSALYLCASSLASGTPYNSPLHFGNGTRLTVT.

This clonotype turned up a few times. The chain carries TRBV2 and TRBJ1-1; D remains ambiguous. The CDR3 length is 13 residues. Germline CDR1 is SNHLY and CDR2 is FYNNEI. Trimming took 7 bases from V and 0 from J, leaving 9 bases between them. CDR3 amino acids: CASTSPMNTEAFF. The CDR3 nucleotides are TGTGCCAGCACCTCTCCCATGAACACTGAAGCTTTCTTT.

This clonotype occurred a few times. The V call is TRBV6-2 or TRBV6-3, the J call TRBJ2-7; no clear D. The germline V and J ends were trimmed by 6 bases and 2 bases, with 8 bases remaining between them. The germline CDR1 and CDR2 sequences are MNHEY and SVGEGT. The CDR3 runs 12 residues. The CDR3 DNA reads TGTGCCAGCAGCCTCAGTACCTACGAGCAGTACTTC. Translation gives CASSLSTYEQYF.

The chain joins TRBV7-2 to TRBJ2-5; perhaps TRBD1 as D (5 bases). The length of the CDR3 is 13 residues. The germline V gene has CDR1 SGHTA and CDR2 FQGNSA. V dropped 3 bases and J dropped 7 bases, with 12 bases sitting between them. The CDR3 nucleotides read TGTGCCAGCAGCTTTGGGGCGGTGGTGACCCAGTACTTC. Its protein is CASSFGAVVTQYF.